The 8 T cell receptor beta chains below come from one sample, sequenced in a study of T-cell memory formation after mild COVID-19. TCRdb re-derived calls from the 5' RACE reads in MiXCR, one entry per CDR3 protein. The repertoire includes approximately 89,000 distinct CDR3 sequences, roughly 25% of them detected once, and roughly two fifths sits in the top ten. Sequenced: PBMCs or a T cell subset sorted from them (not recorded which). The receptors come from a man between 18 and 29 years old who had mild COVID-19 (a few samples of this study predate the infection). Cell type and time point are not known.

This chain joins TRBV9 and TRBJ2-7; a possible D gene is TRBD2 (7 bases). Trimming took off 2 bases at V and 7 bases at J, with 13 bases between the two ends. The CDR3 sequence is 13 residues long. Germline CDR1 is SGDLS and CDR2 is YYNGEE. The CDR3 sequence: CASSVQGTTEQYV. The CDR3 region has the DNA TGTGCCAGCAGCGTCCAGGGGACTACGGAGCAGTACGTC.

In its sample, this clonotype was seen a few times. The rearrangement links TRBV11-2 to TRBJ2-7, with D unclear. Trimming left V 5 bases short and J 4 bases short, with 30 bases between. This CDR3 has 19 residues. Germline assignment: CDR1 SGHAT and CDR2 FQNNGV. CDR3 residues: CASSPMHWAGDSVGYEQYF. CDR3 bases: TGTGCCAGCAGCCCAATGCATTGGGCAGGAGATAGTGTGGGGTACGAGCAGTACTTC.

This clonotype was found a few times. The rearrangement uses TRBV4-1 and TRBJ1-1; D not certain. The germline CDR1 and CDR2 sequences are MGHRA and YSYEKL. The V end was cut by 2 bases, the J end by 6 bases, with 16 bases between. This CDR3 is built from 15 residues. CDR3 DNA: TGCGCCAGCAGCCAATCCCCGGGTGGCGTTCCTGAAGCTTTCTTT. Translated, it gives CASSQSPGGVPEAFF.

In its sample, this clonotype was seen a few times. This chain uses TRBV7-9 with TRBJ1-2, with D perhaps TRBD1 (5 bases). Deletions cut 5 bases from V and 8 bases from J, with 12 bases between. CDR3 length: 12 residues. Germline V CDR1 and CDR2: SEHNR, FQNEAQ (reference sequence). The CDR3 bases are TGTGCCAGCAGCCCAGGACAATCCGGCTACACCTTC. As protein: CASSPGQSGYTF.

The gene calls are TRBV12-3 or TRBV12-4 and TRBJ1-1; D remains unclear. Trimming removed 6 bases from V and 9 bases from J, with 17 bases in between. The CDR3 spans 13 residues. Here the CDR3 reads CASSRVVDQKAFF. In DNA, the CDR3 is TGTGCCAGCAGCCGGGTGGTGGACCAAAAAGCTTTCTTT.

V usage is TRBV11-2 and J usage is TRBJ2-7; tentative D call: TRBD1 (5 bases). Between the trimmed V and J ends, which lost 2 bases and 2 bases, there was a span of 10 bases. The CDR3 contains 14 residues. CDR1 and CDR2 from the germline V gene are SGHAT and FQNNGV. CDR3 sequence: CASSLMGLAYEQYF. CDR3 coding DNA: TGTGCCAGCAGCTTAATGGGGCTAGCCTACGAGCAGTACTTC. Drawing the rest from reference TRBV11-2 and TRBJ2-7, the complete variable domain is EAGVAQSPRYKIIEKRQSVAFWCNPISGHATLYWYQQILGQGPKLLIQFQNNGVVDDSQLPKDRFSAERLKGVDSTLKIQPAKLEDSAVYLCASSLMGLAYEQYFGPGTRLTVT.

This clonotype was observed many times. The chain has TRBV5-1 and TRBJ2-7; the match to TRBD1 covers 7 bases. Germline V CDR1 and CDR2: SGHRS, YFSETQ. The CDR3 totals 13 residues. Trimming cost V 8 bases and J 3 bases; bases outside gene matches: 8. CDR3 sequence: CASRGTVDYEQYF. The CDR3 region has the DNA TGCGCCAGTAGAGGGACAGTAGACTACGAGCAGTACTTC.

The chain joins TRBV12-3 or TRBV12-4 to TRBJ2-3; 8 bases fit TRBD2. The CDR3 is made up of 15 amino acids. Unmatched junction bases numbered 10, after V lost 7 bases and J lost 4 bases. The chain's CDR3 is CASTPGLEVADTQYF. CDR3 nucleotides: TGTGCCAGCACCCCGGGACTAGAGGTGGCAGATACGCAGTATTTT.